The 27 T cell receptor beta chains below were found in one sample sequenced in a study of T cell responses to AZD1222 COVID-19 vaccine. TCRdb's table, derived via immunoSEQ multiplex PCR, lists solely in-frame clones and lacks some. This sample carries some 100,000 clones, around 84% of them seen once, and the ten largest clones take around 17%. The material was peripheral blood, obtained 28 days after the second AZD1222 dose. The receptors come from an adult who received the AZD1222 COVID-19 vaccine.

The chain joins TRBV4-1 to TRBJ1-6, with 9 bases that match TRBD1. CDR1 MGHRA and CDR2 YSYEKL come from the germline V gene. This CDR3 is built from 17 residues. The J segment lost 7 bases and the V segment lost 0 bases, leaving 7 bases of the junction unmatched. CDR3 coding DNA: TGCGCCAGCAGCCAAGATATTACAGGGGGCAGAAATTCACCCCTCCACTTT. Encoded protein: CASSQDITGGRNSPLHF.

The chain carries TRBV7-9 and TRBJ2-7, with 9 positions matching TRBD1. The V gene's germline CDR1 is SEHNR and CDR2 FQNEAQ (reference sequence). With 1 base clipped from V and 5 bases from J, the junction kept 9 bases outside the gene matches. The CDR3 contains 16 residues. In DNA form, the CDR3 reads TGTGCCAGCAGCTTAGTCATAACGGACAGGGGCGACGAGCAGTACTTC. Protein product: CASSLVITDRGDEQYF.

The chain joins TRBV28 to TRBJ2-2; D gene uncertain. CDR3 length equals 12 residues. Germline V gene data show CDR1 as MDHEN and CDR2 as SYDVKM. Trimming stripped 1 base from V and 8 bases from J, with 5 bases between. CDR3 loop: CASSLYSGELFF. For the CDR3, the DNA is TGTGCCAGCAGTTTATATTCGGGGGAGCTGTTTTTT.

The chain employs TRBV10-3 and TRBJ1-6; D gene ambiguous. V lost 11 bases and J lost 9, with 11 bases in between. CDR3 length: 11 amino acids. From germline, CDR1 is ENHRY and CDR2 SYGVKD. This CDR3 reads CAPFGRSPLHF. CDR3 in DNA: TGTGCCCCGTTTGGACGTTCACCCCTCCACTTT.

The V call is TRBV21-1, the J call TRBJ1-2; TRBD1, the D gene given by the table, was not confirmed from the DNA. TRBV21-1 is an annotated pseudogene. The CDR3 consists of 19 residues. The CDR3 coding sequence is TGTGCCAGCAGCAAAGCGCCCGGGACAGGGAGGTTTTCCCCCTATGGCTACACCTTC. It encodes CASSKAPGTGRFSPYGYTF.

The rearrangement links TRBV7-2 to TRBJ2-5; D possibly corresponds to TRBD1 (5 bases). CDR3 length equals 13 residues. The V end lost 1 base, the J end lost 5 bases, and 8 bases lay between the germline ends. Germline CDR1 is SGHTA and CDR2 is FQGNSA. For the CDR3, the DNA is TGTGCCAGCAGCTTAGTAACAGGCGAGACCCAGTACTTC. Translation gives CASSLVTGETQYF. The full variable domain, with the rest looked up from reference TRBV7-2 and TRBJ2-5, is GAGVSQSPSNKVTEKGKDVELRCDPISGHTALYWYRQSLGQGLEFLIYFQGNSAPDKSGLPSDRFSAERTGGSVSTLTIQRTQQEDSAVYLCASSLVTGETQYFGPGTRLLVL.

The chain uses TRBV11-3 and TRBJ2-2; 10 bases agree with TRBD1. The ends lost 3 bases at V and 4 bases at J; junction bases unmatched: 5. The germline CDR1 and CDR2 sequences are SGHNT and YENEEA. The CDR3 loop spans 16 amino acids. This CDR3 is CASSLSGTGVTGELFF. CDR3 nucleotide sequence: TGTGCCAGCAGCTTGAGTGGGACAGGGGTCACCGGGGAGCTGTTTTTT.

This clone has only a few counts. The chain has TRBV6-5 and TRBJ1-2; D is undetermined. Between the trimmed V and J ends, which lost 7 bases and 4 bases, there was a span of 16 bases. Germline V lookup: CDR1 MNHEY, CDR2 SVGAGI. The CDR3 sequence is 14 residues long. The CDR3 DNA reads as TGTGCCAGCACCGATGACTACGATAGCTATGGCTACACCTTC. Amino acids: CASTDDYDSYGYTF.

V gene TRBV27 combines with J gene TRBJ2-7; 11 nucleotides match TRBD2. The V gene's germline CDR1 is MNHEY and CDR2 SMNVEV (reference sequence). V was clipped by 4 bases and J by 4 bases; unmatched bases: 12. The CDR3 contains 17 residues. The CDR3 DNA is TGTGCCAGCAGTTCCGTTCTTAGCGGGAGGGCAACGTACGAGCAGTACTTC. The encoded protein is CASSSVLSGRATYEQYF.

This rearrangement joins TRBV29-1 to TRBJ1-3; TRBD1 agrees at 10 bases. This CDR3 has 13 residues. The trim removed 6 bases at V and 7 bases at J, leaving 6 bases unmatched. Germline V gene data show CDR1 as SQVTM and CDR2 as ANQGSEA. CDR3: CSVQTGGMNTIYF. The CDR3 region has the DNA TGCAGCGTGCAGACAGGGGGCATGAACACCATATATTTT.

The J gene is TRBJ2-7, the V gene TRBV29-1; D might be TRBD2 (6 bases). The CDR3 spans 14 residues. With 1 base removed from V and 2 bases from J, the gap between germline ends came to 12 bases. Germline CDR1 SQVTM, CDR2 ANQGSEA. The CDR3 DNA reads TGCAGCGTTGAAGTGGGGGGTGGAGCCTACGAGCAGTACTTC. This codes for CSVEVGGGAYEQYF.

The CDR3 protein is CASSLRLAPRTGELFF. CDR3 sequence (DNA): TGTGCCAGCAGTTTACGGCTAGCGCCTCGGACCGGGGAGCTGTTTTTT. This sequence joins TRBV27 and TRBJ2-2; TRBD2 might be the D (6 bases). Trimming removed 2 bases from V and 5 bases from J, with 15 bases in between. The CDR3 contains 16 residues. Germline V gives CDR1 MNHEY, CDR2 SMNVEV (reference sequence).

This clone has only one observation. The rearrangement joins TRBV11-2 to TRBJ2-5; D is perhaps TRBD1 (6 bases). The CDR3 covers 15 residues. Germline V gene data show CDR1 as SGHAT and CDR2 as FQNNGV. The V end lost 0 bases, the J end lost 4 bases, and 12 bases lay between the germline ends. The CDR3 coding sequence is TGTGCCAGCAGCTTAGATGGGGGCGAAGGAGAGACCCAGTACTTC. Translation: CASSLDGGEGETQYF.

The chain uses TRBV7-9 and TRBJ2-1, with 7 bases matching TRBD1. CDR1 and CDR2 from the germline V gene are SEHNR and FQNEAQ (reference sequence). The V segment lost 0 bases and the J segment 7 bases; nucleotides outside the gene matches: 12. This CDR3 spans 17 amino acids. In nucleotides, the CDR3 is TGTGCCAGCAGCTTAGCCGGGACAGCCTTTTCTGGGAATGAGCAGTTCTTC. This translates into CASSLAGTAFSGNEQFF.

This chain joins TRBV28 and TRBJ2-6, with D possibly TRBD1 on 6 matching bases. CDR3 size: 15 residues. Germline CDR1 reads MDHEN; CDR2 reads SYDVKM. The germline V and J ends were trimmed by 3 bases and 4 bases, with 10 bases remaining between them. The CDR3, as DNA: TGTGCCAGCAGTTTTGCAGGGGTCGGGGCCAACGTCCTGACTTTC. It specifies CASSFAGVGANVLTF.

The chain has TRBV5-6 and TRBJ2-2; D is undetermined. The CDR3 is 13 residues long. Per the germline V gene, CDR1 is SGHDT and CDR2 is YYEEEE. The ends were cut back, 4 bases at V and 1 base at J, with 5 bases in the middle. The CDR3 sequence is CASSQRNTGELFF. The CDR3 DNA reads TGTGCCAGCAGCCAACGGAACACCGGGGAGCTGTTTTTT.

This clone was recorded only once. The chain employs TRBV4-3 and TRBJ2-1; 7 nucleotides align to TRBD2. The CDR3 loop spans 14 amino acids. V was clipped by 1 base and J by 7 bases; unmatched bases: 4. CDR1 LGHNA and CDR2 YSLEER come from the germline V gene. This chain's CDR3 is CASSQARGVNEQFF. The CDR3 bases are TGCGCCAGCAGCCAAGCCCGGGGGGTAAATGAGCAGTTCTTC.

This chain connects TRBV4-1 to TRBJ2-7; D might be TRBD2 (5 bases). Looked up from germline, CDR1 is MGHRA and CDR2 is YSYEKL. Trimming stripped 1 base from V and 7 bases from J, with 11 bases between. The CDR3 runs 13 residues. CDR3 nucleotide sequence: TGCGCCAGCAGCCAAGTGAGGGTGGGAGAGCAGTACTTC. The encoded protein is CASSQVRVGEQYF.

The chain carries TRBV6-4 and TRBJ1-3; TRBD1 matches 8 bases. The CDR3 length is 13 residues. Germline V gives CDR1 MRHNA, CDR2 SNTAGT. The CDR3 bases are TGTGAGGGTCCCGGACAGGGAGGAAACACCATATATTTT. Protein sequence: CEGPGQGGNTIYF.

This chain links TRBV3-1 (or the pseudogene TRBV3-2) with TRBJ2-1, with 10 bases fitting TRBD2. The CDR3 sequence is 15 residues long. The V and J ends lost 1 base and 6 bases, in that order; junction bases with no gene match: 3. Germline V CDR1 and CDR2: LGHDT, YNNKEL (reference sequence). CDR3 sequence (DNA): TGTGCCAGCAGCCAAGTTGGGACTAGCGCCAATGAGCAGTTCTTC. Its translation is CASSQVGTSANEQFF.

V usage is TRBV5-1 and J usage is TRBJ2-7; 7 bases are a match to TRBD1. Trimming removed 4 bases from V and 5 bases from J; junction bases left unmatched: 9. The germline CDR1 and CDR2 sequences are SGHRS and YFSETQ. This CDR3 spans 14 amino acids. The CDR3 DNA reads as TGCGCCAGCAGCCCCGGCGGGCAGGGGGACGAGCAGTACTTC. Translated: CASSPGGQGDEQYF. Drawing the rest from reference TRBV5-1 and TRBJ2-7, the complete variable domain is KAGVTQTPRYLIKTRGQQVTLSCSPISGHRSVSWYQQTPGQGLQFLFEYFSETQRNKGNFPGRFSGRQFSNSRSEMNVSTLELGDSALYLCASSPGGQGDEQYFGPGTRLTVT.

In regard to this clone: At one boundary the junction diverges from the germline segment, which might be a read error. The chain uses TRBV5-1 and TRBJ2-2, with 11 positions matching TRBD2. The CDR3 runs to 16 residues. The germline V gene encodes CDR1 SGHRS and CDR2 YFSETQ. The CDR3 here is CASSLRGTSGDRGAVF. The CDR3 nucleotides read TGCGCCAGCAGCTTGAGGGGGACTAGCGGAGACCGGGGAGCTGTTTTT.

The chain recombines TRBV7-2 with TRBJ2-3; D assignment may be TRBD1 or TRBD2 (5 bases each). Germline V gives CDR1 SGHTA, CDR2 FQGNSA. This CDR3 is built from 16 residues. The ends were cut back, 4 bases at V and 2 bases at J, with 16 bases in the middle. This CDR3 reads CASSSFGTGTTDTQYF. The CDR3, as DNA: TGTGCCAGCAGCTCCTTTGGGACCGGTACCACAGATACGCAGTATTTT.

V is TRBV3-1 (or the pseudogene TRBV3-2) and J is TRBJ1-2, with D possibly being TRBD1 (5 bases). Trimming left V 1 base short and J 6 bases short, with 9 bases between. Germline V CDR1 and CDR2: LGHDT, YNNKEL (reference sequence). CDR3 length: 13 residues. The CDR3 protein is CASSQVRGNGYTF. CDR3 nucleotide sequence: TGTGCCAGCAGCCAAGTGAGGGGAAATGGCTACACCTTC.

The gene calls are TRBV11-2 and TRBJ2-7; perhaps TRBD1 as D (5 bases). Germline V gene lookup returns CDR1 SGHAT and CDR2 FQNNGV. Deletions cut 0 bases from V and 3 bases from J, with 9 bases between. There are 14 residues in the CDR3. The CDR3 sequence is CASSLDNRFYEQYF. DNA of the CDR3: TGTGCCAGCAGCTTAGATAACAGGTTCTACGAGCAGTACTTC. Variable domain in full (rest from reference TRBV11-2 and TRBJ2-7): EAGVAQSPRYKIIEKRQSVAFWCNPISGHATLYWYQQILGQGPKLLIQFQNNGVVDDSQLPKDRFSAERLKGVDSTLKIQPAKLEDSAVYLCASSLDNRFYEQYFGPGTRLTVT.

The chain combines TRBV7-3 with TRBJ2-3, with D perhaps TRBD2 (6 bases). CDR3 length: 15 residues. V lost 2 bases and J lost 3, with 12 bases in between. The germline V gene encodes CDR1 SGHTA and CDR2 FQGTGA. The CDR3 protein is CASSLGGRLTDTQYF. The CDR3, as DNA: TGTGCCAGCAGCTTAGGGGGGAGATTAACAGATACGCAGTATTTT.

This rearrangement joins TRBV7-9 to TRBJ2-1, with D maybe TRBD1 (6 bases). This CDR3 comprises 14 residues. V was clipped by 5 bases and J by 12 bases, with 20 bases between them. Germline V gene sequence: CDR1 SEHNR, CDR2 FQNEAQ (reference sequence). The CDR3 loop reads CASSLKTGWSVQFF. The CDR3 DNA reads TGTGCCAGCAGCCTAAAGACAGGATGGTCCGTGCAGTTCTTC.